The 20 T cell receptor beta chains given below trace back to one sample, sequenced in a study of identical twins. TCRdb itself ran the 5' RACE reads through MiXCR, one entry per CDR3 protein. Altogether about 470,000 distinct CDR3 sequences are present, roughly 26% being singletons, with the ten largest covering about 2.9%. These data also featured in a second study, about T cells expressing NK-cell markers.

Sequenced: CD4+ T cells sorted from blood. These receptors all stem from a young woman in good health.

CDR3 sequence reads: CASSARLVPEQYF. The CDR3 DNA reads as TGTGCCAGCAGCGCCAGACTAGTTCCCGAGCAGTACTTC. J is TRBJ2-7 and V is TRBV7-2; perhaps TRBD2 as D (6 bases). The CDR3 sequence is 13 residues long. The germline CDR1 and CDR2 sequences are SGHTA and FQGNSA. V was trimmed by 5 bases and J by 6 bases, leaving 14 bases between them.

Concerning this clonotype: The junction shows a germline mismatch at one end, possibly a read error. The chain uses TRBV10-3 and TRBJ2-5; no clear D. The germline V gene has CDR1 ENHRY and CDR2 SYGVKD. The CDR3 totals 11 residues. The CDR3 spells CASRSQEAQYF. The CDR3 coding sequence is TGCGCCTCCCGGTCTCAAGAGGCCCAGTACTTC.

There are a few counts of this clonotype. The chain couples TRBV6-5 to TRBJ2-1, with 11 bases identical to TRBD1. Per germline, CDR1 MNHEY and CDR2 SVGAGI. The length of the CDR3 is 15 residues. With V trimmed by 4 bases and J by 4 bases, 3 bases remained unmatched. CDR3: CASSSWDRGYNEQFF. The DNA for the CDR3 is TGTGCCAGCAGTTCATGGGACAGGGGGTACAATGAGCAGTTCTTC.

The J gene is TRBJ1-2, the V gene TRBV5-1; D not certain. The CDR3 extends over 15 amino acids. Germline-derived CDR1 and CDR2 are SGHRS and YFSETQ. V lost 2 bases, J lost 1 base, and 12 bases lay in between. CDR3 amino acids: CASSFGRAFNYGYTF. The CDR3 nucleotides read TGCGCCAGCAGCTTTGGACGGGCTTTTAACTATGGCTACACCTTC.

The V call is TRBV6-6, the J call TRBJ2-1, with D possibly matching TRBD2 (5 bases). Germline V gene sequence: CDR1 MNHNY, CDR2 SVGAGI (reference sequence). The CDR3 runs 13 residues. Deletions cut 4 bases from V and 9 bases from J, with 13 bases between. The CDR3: CASSSGYEGEQFF. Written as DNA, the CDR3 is TGTGCCAGCAGTTCCGGGTACGAGGGTGAGCAGTTCTTC.

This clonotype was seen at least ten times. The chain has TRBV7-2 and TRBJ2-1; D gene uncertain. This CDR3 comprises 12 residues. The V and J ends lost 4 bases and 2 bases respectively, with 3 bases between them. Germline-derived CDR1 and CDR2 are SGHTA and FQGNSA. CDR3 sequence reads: CASSSAYNEQFF. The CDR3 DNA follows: TGTGCCAGCAGCTCGGCCTACAATGAGCAGTTCTTC.

The CDR3 sequence: CSVLGDQETQYF. CDR3 nucleotide sequence: TGCAGCGTGCTGGGGGACCAAGAGACCCAGTACTTC. The chain carries TRBV29-1 and TRBJ2-5; TRBD1 or TRBD2 may be the D gene (5 bases each). The CDR3 has 12 residues. V was clipped by 6 bases and J by 0 bases, with 8 bases between them. Germline V gene lookup returns CDR1 SQVTM and CDR2 ANQGSEA.

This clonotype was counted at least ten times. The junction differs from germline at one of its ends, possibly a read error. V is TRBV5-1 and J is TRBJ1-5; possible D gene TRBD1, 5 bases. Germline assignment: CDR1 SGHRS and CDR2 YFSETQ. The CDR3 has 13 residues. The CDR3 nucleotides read TGTGCCAGCAGTTTACAGGGCAATCAGCCCCAGCATTTT. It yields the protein CASSLQGNQPQHF.

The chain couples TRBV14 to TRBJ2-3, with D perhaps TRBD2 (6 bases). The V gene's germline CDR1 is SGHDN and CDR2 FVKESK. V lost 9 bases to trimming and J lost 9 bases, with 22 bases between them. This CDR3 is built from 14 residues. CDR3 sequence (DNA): TGTGCCAGAGGAATGAGCCGGACTAACGGCACGCAGTATTTT. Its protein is CARGMSRTNGTQYF.

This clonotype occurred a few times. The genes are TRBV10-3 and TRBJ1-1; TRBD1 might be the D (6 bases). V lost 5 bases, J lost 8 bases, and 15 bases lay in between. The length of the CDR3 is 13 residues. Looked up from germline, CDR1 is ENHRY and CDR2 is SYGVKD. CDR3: CAISTGRAPEAFF. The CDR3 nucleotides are TGTGCCATCAGTACAGGGCGGGCCCCCGAAGCTTTCTTT.

The CDR3 nucleotides read TGCAGTGCTAGAGAGAGGCTAGGGACAGATACGCAGTATTTT. It encodes CSARERLGTDTQYF. The rearrangement uses TRBV20-1 and TRBJ2-3, with D hard to call. Trimming cost V 0 bases and J 3 bases, with 10 bases left between them. Per germline, CDR1 DFQATT and CDR2 SNEGSKA (reference sequence). The CDR3 covers 14 residues.

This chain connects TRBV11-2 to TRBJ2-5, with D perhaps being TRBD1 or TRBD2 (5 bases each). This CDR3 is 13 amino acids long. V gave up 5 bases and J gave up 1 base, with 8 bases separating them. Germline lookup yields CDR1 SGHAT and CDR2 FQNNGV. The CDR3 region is CASSHGTQETQYF. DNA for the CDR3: TGTGCCAGCAGCCACGGGACCCAAGAGACCCAGTACTTC.

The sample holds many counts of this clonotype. The CDR3 DNA is TGTGCCAGCAGCTTAGTTGGTCAGCCCCAGCATTTT. Translation: CASSLVGQPQHF. The chain carries TRBV7-9 and TRBJ1-5; D unresolved. Trimming shortened V by 1 base and J by 6 bases, and 4 bases separated the two germline ends. This CDR3 is 12 amino acids long. Germline loops: CDR1 SEHNR, CDR2 FQNEAQ (reference sequence).

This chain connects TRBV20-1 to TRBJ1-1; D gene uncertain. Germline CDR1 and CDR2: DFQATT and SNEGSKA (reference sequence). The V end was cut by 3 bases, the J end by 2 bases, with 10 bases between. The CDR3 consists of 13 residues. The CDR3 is CSARSAVNTEAFF. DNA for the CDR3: TGCAGTGCTAGGTCAGCCGTTAACACTGAAGCTTTCTTT.

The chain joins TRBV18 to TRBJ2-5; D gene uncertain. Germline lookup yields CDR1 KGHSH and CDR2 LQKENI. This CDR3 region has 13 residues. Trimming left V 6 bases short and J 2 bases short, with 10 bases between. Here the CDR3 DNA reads TGTGCCAGCTCGAGGTCCCAACAAGAGACCCAGTACTTC. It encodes CASSRSQQETQYF. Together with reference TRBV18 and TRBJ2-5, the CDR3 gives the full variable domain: NAGVMQNPRHLVRRRGQEARLRCSPMKGHSHVYWYRQLPEEGLKFMVYLQKENIIDESGMPKERFSAEFPKEGPSILRIQQVVRGDSAAYFCASSRSQQETQYFGPGTRLLVL.

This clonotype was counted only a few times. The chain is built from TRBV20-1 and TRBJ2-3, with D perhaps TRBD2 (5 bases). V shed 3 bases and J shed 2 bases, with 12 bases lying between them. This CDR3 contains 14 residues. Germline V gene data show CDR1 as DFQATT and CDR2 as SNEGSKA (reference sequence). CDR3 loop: CSASSLAFTDTQYF. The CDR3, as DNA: TGCAGTGCTAGTTCGTTAGCGTTCACAGATACGCAGTATTTT.

The CDR3 reads CASSYSRDHPGTGELFF. The CDR3 DNA reads TGTGCCAGCAGTTACTCTCGGGACCACCCCGGCACCGGGGAGCTGTTTTTT. This chain links TRBV6-5 with TRBJ2-2, with D possibly called TRBD1 or TRBD2 (5 bases each). Trimming removed 0 bases at V and 4 bases at J, with 15 bases between. The CDR3 spans 17 residues. The germline gives CDR1 MNHEY, CDR2 SVGAGI.

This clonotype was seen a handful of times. CDR3 coding DNA: TGTGCCAGCAGCCCGTCAGGGGACCTCGGCTACACCTTC. Amino acids: CASSPSGDLGYTF. The genes are TRBV7-9 and TRBJ1-2; D is perhaps TRBD1 (6 bases). The V end was cut by 5 bases, the J end by 8 bases, with 15 bases between. This CDR3 region has 13 residues. Germline V gene sequence: CDR1 SEHNR, CDR2 FQNEAQ (reference sequence).

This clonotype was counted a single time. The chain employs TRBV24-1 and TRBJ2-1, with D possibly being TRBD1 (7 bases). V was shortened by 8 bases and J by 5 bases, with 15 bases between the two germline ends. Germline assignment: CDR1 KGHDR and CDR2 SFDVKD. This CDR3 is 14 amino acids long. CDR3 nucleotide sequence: TGTGCCACCAACTCAGGGGGGTCCAACAATGAGCAGTTCTTC. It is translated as CATNSGGSNNEQFF.

The CDR3 region has the DNA TGTGCCAGCAGCCCTACAGGTCGCGGAAACACCATATATTTT. Protein product: CASSPTGRGNTIYF. The V call is TRBV7-3, the J call TRBJ1-3, with D perhaps matching TRBD1 (5 bases). V was clipped by 5 bases and J by 4 bases, with 12 bases between them. This CDR3 is 14 amino acids long. Germline CDR1 is SGHTA and CDR2 is FQGTGA.